This T cell receptor (beta chain) is drawn from a study of shared clonotypes between healthy human individuals. Study-wide results and limits: Sorted-subset samples were not fully sequenced, rarefaction indicated.

Comment on this clone: Its specificity is unknown.

Free of recent acute infections or vaccinations, the donors were healthy HIV-negative adults. Germline CDR1 is MGHRA and CDR2 is YSYEKL. The CDR3 runs 16 residues. V lost 1 base and J 0 bases, leaving 10 bases between the germline ends. Sorted-subset replicate PCR reactions were performed with about 200 ng DNA, corresponding to tens of thousands of T cell genomes. Produced via immunoSEQ multiplex PCR; TCRdb's table is partial and in-frame only. The sample comprises hundreds of thousands of clones, less than 85% of which are singletons, and about 1.7% rests with the top ten. The material sequenced was memory CD4+ T cells sorted from blood. The subset denotes: CD45RA-negative fraction. The clonotype was recovered from a woman in her 30s in good health. The V and J genes are TRBV4-1 and TRBJ1-3; the D is unclear. Written as DNA, the CDR3 is TGCGCCAGCAGCCAAGTTGTTACGAGCTCTGGAAACACCATATATTTT. It codes for CASSQVVTSSGNTIYF.